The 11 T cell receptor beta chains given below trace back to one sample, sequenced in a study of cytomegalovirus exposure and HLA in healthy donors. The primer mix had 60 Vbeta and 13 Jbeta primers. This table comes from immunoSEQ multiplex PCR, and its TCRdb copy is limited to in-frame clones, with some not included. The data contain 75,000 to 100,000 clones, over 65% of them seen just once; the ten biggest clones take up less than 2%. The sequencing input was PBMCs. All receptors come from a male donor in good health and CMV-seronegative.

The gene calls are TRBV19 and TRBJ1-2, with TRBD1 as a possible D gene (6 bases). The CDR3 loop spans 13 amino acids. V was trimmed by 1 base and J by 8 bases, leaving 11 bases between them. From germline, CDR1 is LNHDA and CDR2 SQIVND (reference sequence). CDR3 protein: CASSIAGDGGYTF. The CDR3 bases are TGTGCCAGTAGTATAGCAGGGGACGGAGGCTACACCTTC.

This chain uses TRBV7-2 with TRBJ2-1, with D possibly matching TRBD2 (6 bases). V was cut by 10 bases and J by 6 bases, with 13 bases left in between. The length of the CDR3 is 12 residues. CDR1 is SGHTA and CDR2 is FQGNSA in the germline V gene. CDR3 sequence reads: CATGGLFNEQFF. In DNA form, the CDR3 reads TGTGCCACAGGAGGGCTTTTCAATGAGCAGTTCTTC.

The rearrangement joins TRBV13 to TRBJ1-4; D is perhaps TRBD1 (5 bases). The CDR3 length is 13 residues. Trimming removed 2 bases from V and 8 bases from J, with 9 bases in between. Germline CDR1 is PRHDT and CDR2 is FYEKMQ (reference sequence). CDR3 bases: TGTGCCAGCAGCTTAAGGGGAAAAGAAAAACTGTTTTTT. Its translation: CASSLRGKEKLFF.

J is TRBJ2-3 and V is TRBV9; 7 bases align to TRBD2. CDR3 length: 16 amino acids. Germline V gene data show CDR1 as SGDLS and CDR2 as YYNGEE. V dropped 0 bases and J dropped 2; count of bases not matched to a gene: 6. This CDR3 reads CASSVVPSGFTDTQYF. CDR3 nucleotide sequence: TGTGCCAGCAGCGTAGTTCCTAGCGGCTTCACAGATACGCAGTATTTT.

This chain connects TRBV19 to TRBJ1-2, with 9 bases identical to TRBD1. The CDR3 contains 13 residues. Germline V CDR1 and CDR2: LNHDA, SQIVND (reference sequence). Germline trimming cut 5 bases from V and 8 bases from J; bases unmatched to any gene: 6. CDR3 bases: TGTGCCAGTAGTCTAACAGGGGGCCGGGGCTACACCTTC. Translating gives CASSLTGGRGYTF.

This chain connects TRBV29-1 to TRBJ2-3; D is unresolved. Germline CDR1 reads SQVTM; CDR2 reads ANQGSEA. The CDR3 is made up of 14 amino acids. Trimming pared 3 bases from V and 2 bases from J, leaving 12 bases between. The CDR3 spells CSVEAPPNTDTQYF. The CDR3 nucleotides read TGCAGCGTTGAGGCTCCGCCCAACACAGATACGCAGTATTTT.

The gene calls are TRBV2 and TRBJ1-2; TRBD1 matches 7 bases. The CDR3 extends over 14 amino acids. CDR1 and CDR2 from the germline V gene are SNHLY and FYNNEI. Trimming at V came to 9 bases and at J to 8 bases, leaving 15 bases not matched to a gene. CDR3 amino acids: CASKYRGQSFGYTF. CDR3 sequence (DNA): TGTGCCAGTAAATACCGGGGACAGTCTTTCGGCTACACCTTC.

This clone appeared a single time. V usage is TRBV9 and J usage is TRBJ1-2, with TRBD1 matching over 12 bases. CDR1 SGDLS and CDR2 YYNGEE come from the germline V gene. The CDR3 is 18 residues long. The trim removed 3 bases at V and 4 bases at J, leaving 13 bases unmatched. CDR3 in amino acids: CASSARDRGRFQSYGYTF. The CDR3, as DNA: TGTGCCAGCAGCGCCAGGGACAGGGGGCGCTTCCAGTCCTATGGCTACACCTTC. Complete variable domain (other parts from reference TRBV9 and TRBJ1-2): DSGVTQTPKHLITATGQRVTLRCSPRSGDLSVYWYQQSLDQGLQFLIQYYNGEERAKGNILERFSAQQFPDLHSELNLSSLELGDSALYFCASSARDRGRFQSYGYTFGSGTRLTVV.

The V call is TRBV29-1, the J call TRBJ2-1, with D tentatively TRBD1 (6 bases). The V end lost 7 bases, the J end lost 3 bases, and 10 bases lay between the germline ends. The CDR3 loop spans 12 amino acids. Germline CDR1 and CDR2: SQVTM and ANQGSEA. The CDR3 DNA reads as TGCAGCGAGGGACACCGCTACAATGAGCAGTTCTTC. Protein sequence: CSEGHRYNEQFF.

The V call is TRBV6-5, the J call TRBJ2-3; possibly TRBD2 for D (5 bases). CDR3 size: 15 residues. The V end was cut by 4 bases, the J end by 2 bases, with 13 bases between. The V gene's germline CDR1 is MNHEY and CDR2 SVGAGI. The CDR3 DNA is TGTGCCAGCAGTTCGGGAACCATCTTCACAGATACGCAGTATTTT. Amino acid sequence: CASSSGTIFTDTQYF.

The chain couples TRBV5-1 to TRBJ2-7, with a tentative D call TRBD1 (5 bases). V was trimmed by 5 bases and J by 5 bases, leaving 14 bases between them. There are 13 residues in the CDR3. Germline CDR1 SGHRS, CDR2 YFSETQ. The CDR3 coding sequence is TGCGCCAGCAGTGGTAGCAGGGCCCACGAGCAGTACTTC. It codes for CASSGSRAHEQYF.